This is a list of T cell receptor beta chains from one sample in a study of blood T cell repertoires in COVID-19. TCRdb's table, derived via immunoSEQ multiplex PCR, lists solely in-frame clones and lacks some. Of 490,000 or so clones in the sample, approximately 87% were seen once. Source material: PBMCs or T cells enriched from blood (not recorded which). These receptors were collected from a middle-aged woman who had recovered from COVID-19. The CDR3 runs from the conserved cysteine through the conserved F or W. D genes are given only for firm matches. Clone sizes are given selectively: once, few, many, or a class where the clone is expanded.

>-|TRBJ2-7|-|TRBV12-5
CASGSSGGYEQYF
>-|TRBJ2-1|-|TRBV9
CASSVGGSYNEQFF
>-|TRBJ2-7|-|TRBV5-1
CASSLAARVPEQYF
>-|TRBJ2-3|TRBD2|TRBV24-1
CATSRLAGPTDTQYF
>-|TRBJ1-1|TRBD1|TRBV11-2
CASRPWDRQLGDTEAFF
>-|TRBJ1-4|-|TRBV11-3
CASSLGSTATNEKLFF
>-|TRBJ2-7|TRBD2|TRBV7-2
CASSFGLAGAYEQYF
>-|TRBJ2-3|-|TRBV9
CASSPRGRSTDTQYF
>few|TRBJ2-7|-|TRBV6-1
CASSDPGTSYEQYF
>-|TRBJ2-3|-|TRBV7-2
CASSVQTRDTQYF
>-|TRBJ2-1|-|TRBV29-1
CSVVARSSYNEQFF
>few|TRBJ2-5|TRBD1|TRBV7-9
CASSLAQYRGWQETQYF
>-|TRBJ2-7|-|TRBV11-2
CASSRERGGQYF
>-|TRBJ2-2|-|TRBV4-3
CASSQREKPRTGELFF
>few|TRBJ2-7|TRBD2|TRBV13
CASSSTSGTEGGPYEQYF
>-|TRBJ1-3|-|TRBV3-1/TRBV3-2
CASSHRGTNSGNTIYF
>-|TRBJ1-1|TRBD1|TRBV6-2/TRBV6-3
CASSDIRQGVRTEAFF
>-|TRBJ2-4|TRBD1|TRBV30
CASYFGTGALAKNIQYF
>-|TRBJ2-2|TRBD2|TRBV4-3
CASRRTSGIGTGELFF
>-|TRBJ2-3|-|TRBV7-8
CASSLWRKRTDTQYF
>-|TRBJ1-1|-|TRBV7-9
CASSTGFTEAFF
>-|TRBJ2-3|-|TRBV14
CASSQDHKSESADTQYF
>-|TRBJ2-7|-|TRBV5-3
CARSLQGLSYEQYF
>-|TRBJ2-7|-|TRBV11-3
CASSLSSQGSKQYF